This is a list of T cell receptor beta chains from one sample in a study of shared clonotypes between healthy human individuals. Clones were sequenced by immunoSEQ multiplex PCR, and TCRdb holds only the in-frame ones, with some missing. This table has over a million clones, around 82% appearing once. The sequencing sample was made of memory CD4+ T cells from PBMCs. These receptors were obtained from a man aged 18 to 29 in good health. Some clones in this sample may be carry-over from other donors' samples. Both conserved end residues are part of each CDR3. Fields, in order: J gene, V gene, clone size, D gene, CDR3 DNA, CDR3 protein. A D gene is named only where the DNA matches it firmly. Part of the rows lack a size; the others show once, few, many or a class for expanded clones.

J: TRBJ2-1
V: TRBV29-1
size: -
D: -
DNA: TGCAGCGTTCATGGCGGGATCACCTACAATGAGCAGTTCTTC
CDR3: CSVHGGITYNEQFF

J: TRBJ2-7
V: TRBV4-3
size: -
D: -
DNA: TGCGCCAGCAGCCAAGAGTTTGTGGCGGCTTCCTACGAGCAGTACTTC
CDR3: CASSQEFVAASYEQYF

J: TRBJ2-1
V: TRBV5-1
size: once
D: -
DNA: TGCGCCAGCAGCTTTGGGAACAGGGCCTACAATGAGCAGTTCTTC
CDR3: CASSFGNRAYNEQFF

J: TRBJ1-5
V: TRBV23-1
size: -
D: -
DNA: TGCGCCAGCAGCCTCCGAAAGGTCGGGGGCAATCAGCCCCAGCATTTT
CDR3: CASSLRKVGGNQPQHF

J: TRBJ2-7
V: TRBV2
size: -
D: -
DNA: TGTGCCAGCAGTGAGGGACTGGCCTCCGAGCAGTACTTC
CDR3: CASSEGLASEQYF

J: TRBJ1-2
V: TRBV13
size: -
D: -
DNA: TGTGCCAGCAGCTTACGGGGGCTTTATGGCTACACCTTC
CDR3: CASSLRGLYGYTF

J: TRBJ2-3
V: TRBV10-1
size: -
D: TRBD2
DNA: TGCGCCAGCAGTGATCTGGCGGGAGGGCCGGGAGATACGCAGTATTTT
CDR3: CASSDLAGGPGDTQYF

J: TRBJ2-2
V: TRBV11-3
size: -
D: -
DNA: TGTGCCAGCAGCCCCAGGGGAACCGGGGAGCTGTTTTTT
CDR3: CASSPRGTGELFF

J: TRBJ2-6
V: TRBV5-1
size: -
D: TRBD1
DNA: TGCGCCAGCAGCTTGGACCGGGACAGGGGGTCTGGGGCCAACGTCCTGACTTTC
CDR3: CASSLDRDRGSGANVLTF

J: TRBJ2-1
V: TRBV19
size: -
D: TRBD2
DNA: TGTGCCAGTAGGAGGCTAGCGGGAGCCAGCTACAATGAGCAGTTCTTC
CDR3: CASRRLAGASYNEQFF

J: TRBJ2-5
V: TRBV15
size: -
D: TRBD1
DNA: TGTGCCACCAGCCCGATCGACAGGGTGGGAGAGACCCAGTACTTC
CDR3: CATSPIDRVGETQYF

J: TRBJ2-5
V: TRBV5-1
size: -
D: -
DNA: TGCGCCAGCAGCTTCGGAGCCTCAGAGACCCAGTACTTC
CDR3: CASSFGASETQYF

J: TRBJ1-1
V: TRBV7-9
size: -
D: -
DNA: TGTGCCAGCAGCCCGAGCACGGGAACTGAAGCTTTCTTT
CDR3: CASSPSTGTEAFF

J: TRBJ2-5
V: TRBV4-3
size: -
D: TRBD2
DNA: TGCGCCAGCAGCCAAGGCCTAGCGGGAACGCAGACCCAGTACTTC
CDR3: CASSQGLAGTQTQYF

J: TRBJ1-2
V: TRBV5-1
size: -
D: -
DNA: TGCGCCAGCAGCCTACCGGGACCCCCTCGGTATGGCTACACCTTC
CDR3: CASSLPGPPRYGYTF

J: TRBJ2-2
V: TRBV7-3
size: -
D: -
DNA: TGTGCCAGCAGCTACAGGACTACCGCGAACACCGGGGAGCTGTTTTTT
CDR3: CASSYRTTANTGELFF

J: TRBJ2-7
V: TRBV5-4
size: -
D: -
DNA: TGTGCCAGCAGCTCGGGAAACCTCGAGCAGTACTTC
CDR3: CASSSGNLEQYF

J: TRBJ2-2
V: TRBV5-1
size: few
D: TRBD1
DNA: TGCGCCAGCAGCCCGGACGGGACAGCGAACACCGGGGAGCTGTTTTTT
CDR3: CASSPDGTANTGELFF

J: TRBJ2-7
V: TRBV7-2
size: -
D: -
DNA: TGTGCCAGCAGCTGGATGGGGCGTCCGAACCCCTACGAGCAGTACTTC
CDR3: CASSWMGRPNPYEQYF

J: TRBJ2-5
V: TRBV6-5
size: once
D: -
DNA: TGTGCCAGCAGTTACGGGCAGACCCAGTACTTC
CDR3: CASSYGQTQYF

J: TRBJ1-5
V: TRBV7-2
size: -
D: -
DNA: TGTGCCAGCAGCCCACAGGAAATCGGGCAGCCCCAGCATTTT
CDR3: CASSPQEIGQPQHF

J: TRBJ2-3
V: TRBV5-6
size: -
D: -
DNA: TGTGCCAGCAGCACCAAGGCGGGCCGAGATACGCAGTATTTT
CDR3: CASSTKAGRDTQYF

J: TRBJ2-2
V: TRBV15
size: -
D: -
DNA: TGTGCCACCAGCAGAGCACCCAACAAGTTAAACACCGGGGAGCTGTTTTTT
CDR3: CATSRAPNKLNTGELFF

J: TRBJ1-2
V: TRBV28
size: -
D: TRBD1
DNA: TGTGCCAGCGGCGGGACAGACAACTATGGCTACACCTTC
CDR3: CASGGTDNYGYTF

J: TRBJ1-1
V: TRBV28
size: -
D: -
DNA: TGTGCCAGCACCACCGACGGAAACACTGAAGCTTTCTTT
CDR3: CASTTDGNTEAFF

J: TRBJ2-1
V: TRBV12-5
size: -
D: -
DNA: TGTGCTAGTATGGCCGACTATGCCACCTCAGAGCAGTTCTTC
CDR3: CASMADYATSEQFF

J: TRBJ2-7
V: TRBV6-5
size: once
D: TRBD2
DNA: TGTGCCAGCAGAAAAGTAGCGGGAGGGCCGGGAGAGCAGTACTTC
CDR3: CASRKVAGGPGEQYF